Shown below are 8 T cell receptor beta chains from a single sample sequenced in a study of CD8 T cells in Susac syndrome. Random-hexamer reverse transcription was applied to about 0.45 to 1 ug RNA. TCRdb reprocessed the immunoSEQ multiplex PCR reads with MiXCR, giving one entry per CDR3 protein. The sample records under 550,000 distinct CDR3 sequences, around 85% being singletons. Input material: CD8+ T cells from PBMCs. The receptors here all came from a human donor with multiple sclerosis.

This clonotype appeared a single time. The V gene is TRBV6-1, the J gene TRBJ1-5, with 7 nucleotides matching TRBD1. Germline V CDR1 and CDR2: MNHNS, SASEGT. The CDR3 contains 18 residues. With V trimmed by 4 bases and J by 5 bases, 17 bases remained unmatched. The CDR3 DNA reads as TGTGCCAGCAGTGCCAGCCACAGGGGCGCCAGTTTCCATCAGCCCCAGCATTTT. Translated: CASSASHRGASFHQPQHF.

The chain employs TRBV27 and TRBJ2-3, with no clear D. The germline gives CDR1 MNHEY, CDR2 SMNVEV (reference sequence). There are 14 residues in the CDR3. Deletions cut 2 bases from V and 0 bases from J, with 6 bases between. The CDR3 nucleotides are TGTGCCAGCAGTTTACCCAGTAGCACAGATACGCAGTATTTT. Translated: CASSLPSSTDTQYF.

The chain has TRBV19 and TRBJ1-6; a weak D match, TRBD1 (5 bases). This CDR3 comprises 15 residues. Germline V gene sequence: CDR1 LNHDA, CDR2 SQIVND (reference sequence). V dropped 5 bases and J dropped 8 bases, with 16 bases sitting between them. The CDR3 loop reads CASSSQGGPDSPLHF. The CDR3 DNA follows: TGTGCCAGTAGTTCGCAGGGAGGGCCGGATTCACCCCTCCACTTT.

The chain employs TRBV6-1 and TRBJ2-1, with D unresolved. The V gene's germline CDR1 is MNHNS and CDR2 SASEGT. The length of the CDR3 is 15 residues. Deletions cut 2 bases from V and 5 bases from J, with 13 bases between. CDR3 residues: CASSERNRIDNEQFF. The CDR3 region has the DNA TGTGCCAGCAGTGAAAGAAATAGGATCGACAATGAGCAGTTCTTC.

The chain is built from TRBV4-1 and TRBJ2-7; unclear D gene. Between the trimmed V and J ends, which lost 1 base and 7 bases, there was a span of 5 bases. Germline-derived CDR1 and CDR2 are MGHRA and YSYEKL. The CDR3 runs 11 residues. The chain's CDR3 is CASSQGWEQYF. CDR3 nucleotides: TGCGCCAGCAGCCAAGGGTGGGAGCAGTACTTC.

This chain uses TRBV27 with TRBJ2-7; D may be TRBD2 (5 bases). The germline V gene encodes CDR1 MNHEY and CDR2 SMNVEV (reference sequence). Trimming shortened V by 7 bases and J by 2 bases, and 15 bases separated the two germline ends. The CDR3 consists of 14 residues. The CDR3 is CASKPGLPTYEQYF. The CDR3 DNA reads TGTGCCAGCAAGCCGGGATTACCCACCTACGAGCAGTACTTC.

This chain joins TRBV4-1 and TRBJ2-7; 9 nucleotides match TRBD2. The V segment lost 1 base and the J segment 3 bases; nucleotides outside the gene matches: 7. The CDR3 extends over 16 amino acids. The germline gives CDR1 MGHRA, CDR2 YSYEKL. The CDR3, as DNA: TGCGCCAGCAGCCAAGTGCAGGTAGCGGGAGACTACGAGCAGTACTTC. Its protein product is CASSQVQVAGDYEQYF.

The chain has TRBV6-5 and TRBJ1-1, with D tentatively TRBD1 (5 bases). The CDR3 has 14 residues. V was clipped by 2 bases and J by 6 bases, with 13 bases between them. CDR1 and CDR2 from the germline V gene are MNHEY and SVGAGI. The CDR3 region is CASSYAEGIPEAFF. CDR3 in DNA: TGTGCCAGCAGTTACGCGGAGGGGATACCTGAAGCTTTCTTT.